The T cell receptor (beta chain) under discussion was sequenced for a study of post-analysis software for immune sequencing data. Overall study findings and caveats: Patients with multiple sclerosis recorded significantly lower normalized Chao1 diversity than controls, the study found. In patients, about 5 TRBV segments were more frequent than in controls, with TRBV5-6, TRBV5-1 and TRBV20-1 among them.

V was shortened by 0 bases and J by 1 base, with 13 bases between the two germline ends. CDR1 and CDR2 (germline): SGHRS, YFSETQ. The length of the CDR3 is 16 residues. TCR beta cDNA libraries included unique molecular identifiers. One entry per CDR3 protein, called by TCRdb with MiXCR from the PCR reads. The data show around 770,000 distinct CDR3 sequences, 35% to 55% seen once. Of note for this clonotype: Its antigen is not known.

This clonotype was sampled from a girl aged 5-17 years with multiple sclerosis. The chain joins TRBV5-1 to TRBJ1-1; D not resolved. Sequencing was carried out using blood. The CDR3 reads CASSLDVLGSNTEAFF. The CDR3 nucleotides read TGCGCCAGCAGCTTGGATGTCCTGGGGTCGAACACTGAAGCTTTCTTT.